Given below is one T cell receptor (beta chain) in context. The antigen this receptor binds is unknown. Per-base qualities were not stored, and no clone one base away is much larger. This sample was taken from a study of T cells after posttransplantation cyclophosphamide (dated by TCRdb to 2016 to 2017). Regarding the complete study: The study tracked T cell repertoire reconstitution by TRB sequencing after myeloablative bone marrow transplantation using posttransplantation cyclophosphamide as GVHD prophylaxis. Antigen receptor sequencing was done on samples from about 40 PTCy-treated patients and from 15 to 20 related bone marrow donors of those patients. Blood from all 35 or so PTCy patients who had 1-year posttransplant specimens underwent TRB sequencing. In 3 patients, TRB sequencing was also performed on up to roughly 3 more blood samples taken 2 to 5.2 years after transplant, and in a handful of patients, pretransplant blood was also TRB-sequenced. TRA and TRB clonality were tightly correlated in several samples, so subsequent TCR analyses focused on TRB only. Public TRB sequences were queried against a database of over 3,000 sequences associated with responses to pathogens, tumor antigens, self-antigens and alloantigens. Broader findings and caveats from the paper: The TRB repertoires of T cells infiltrating skin or the GI tract showed only limited overlap with the TRB repertoires found in blood. Across the 35 to 45 patients, TRB clonality was highly associated with recipient CMV seropositivity and CMV reactivation, and diversity with PTCy was similar to that in the CNI/methotrexate controls. Donor-recipient similarity was low at 1-2 months but rose over the first year, and later blood repertoires were often dominated by donor CD8+ memory clones.

Counted from cysteine to phenylalanine, this CDR3 has 17 amino acids. Of the read, only the CDR3 DNA is kept; its 51 bases are in frame from base 1. Sequences ENHRY (CDR1) and SYGVKD (CDR2) are obtained from the germline V gene. V loses 10 bases at its end and J loses 2 bases; junction bases beyond the gene matches: 20. Genomic DNA was used for TRB sequencing, which was performed with the immunoSEQ assay at survey resolution or with the hsTCRB kit. In the paper's pipeline: The immunoSEQ software handled the initial read processing, while the LymphoSeq R package was used for the repertoire analyses. Clonality was computed as 1 minus normalized Shannon entropy; Gini coefficient was also calculated for each TRB dataset. To infer phenotypes in unsorted samples, TRB sequences from sorted subsets of the recipient or donor were mapped onto unsorted samples from the same recipient. Here the immuneACCESS table is served through TCRdb, limited to in-frame sequences with V and J called. Missing clones are a known gap in these copies; in checked studies unresolved V genes cover under half, and the rest lacks a known reason. D and trimming come from the DNA, and the V and J calls and clone size come from that table. This sample comprises over 3,500 clones, about 77% of them detected only once. The ten largest clones represent about 39% of the sample.

Sample treatment or condition, as interpreted from the label and publication: high-dose cyclophosphamide on days +3 and +4 as single-agent GVHD prophylaxis. For conditioning, the PTCy patients got busulfan and fludarabine, then a related or unrelated marrow graft, followed by cyclophosphamide on days +3 and +4. PTCy-treated patients were drawn from a prospective multi-institutional clinical trial. Mononuclear cells from peripheral blood and bone marrow were separated by Ficoll-Hypaque density centrifugation and then cryopreserved. The source of this sequence is a male patient between 45 and 60 years old who received an allogeneic stem cell transplant from an unrelated donor, was CMV-positive, and had acute GVHD only. Following a transplant, some T lymphocytes may have been derived from the graft donor. The starting material was PBMCs, obtained approximately 27 days after a stem cell transplant with posttransplant cyclophosphamide. The rearranged segments are TRBV10-3 and TRBJ2-7; 7 bases in the junction line up with TRBD1. The nucleotides read TGTGCCACCCACCCGCAATACAGGGGTAAGCAGGCCTACGAGCAGTACTTC. It is translated as CATHPQYRGKQAYEQYF.